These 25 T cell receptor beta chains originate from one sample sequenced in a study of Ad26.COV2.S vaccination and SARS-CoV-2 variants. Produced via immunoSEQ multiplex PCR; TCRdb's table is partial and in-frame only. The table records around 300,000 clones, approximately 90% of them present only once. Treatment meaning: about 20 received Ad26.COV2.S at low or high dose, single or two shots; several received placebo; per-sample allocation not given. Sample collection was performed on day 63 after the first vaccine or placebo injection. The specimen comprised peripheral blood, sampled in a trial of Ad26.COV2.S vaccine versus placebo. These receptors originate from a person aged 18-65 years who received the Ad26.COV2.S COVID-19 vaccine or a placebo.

The CDR3 reads CASSEAGAVGEKLFF. In DNA form, the CDR3 reads TGTGCCAGCAGTGAAGCCGGGGCCGTGGGTGAAAAACTGTTTTTT. V gene TRBV6-1 combines with J gene TRBJ1-4, with D maybe TRBD1 (5 bases). Germline V gene sequence: CDR1 MNHNS, CDR2 SASEGT. V was cut by 0 bases and J by 7 bases, with 12 bases left in between. This CDR3 has 15 amino acids.

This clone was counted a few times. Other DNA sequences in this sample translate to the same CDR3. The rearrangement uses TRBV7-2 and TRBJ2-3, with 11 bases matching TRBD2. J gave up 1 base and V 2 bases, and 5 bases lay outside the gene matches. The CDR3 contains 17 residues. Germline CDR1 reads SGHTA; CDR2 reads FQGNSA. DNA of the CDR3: TGTGCCAGCAGCTTAAGACTAGCGGGGCCCGGCACAGATACGCAGTATTTT. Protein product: CASSLRLAGPGTDTQYF. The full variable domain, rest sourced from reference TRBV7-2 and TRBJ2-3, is GAGVSQSPSNKVTEKGKDVELRCDPISGHTALYWYRQSLGQGLEFLIYFQGNSAPDKSGLPSDRFSAERTGGSVSTLTIQRTQQEDSAVYLCASSLRLAGPGTDTQYFGPGTRLTVL.

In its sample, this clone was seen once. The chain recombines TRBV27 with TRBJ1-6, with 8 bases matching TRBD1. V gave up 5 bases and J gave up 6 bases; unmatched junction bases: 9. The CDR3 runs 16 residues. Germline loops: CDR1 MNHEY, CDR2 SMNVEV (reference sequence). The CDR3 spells CASSRTGRASNSPLHF. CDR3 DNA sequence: TGTGCCAGCAGTAGGACAGGGAGGGCCAGTAATTCACCCCTCCACTTT.

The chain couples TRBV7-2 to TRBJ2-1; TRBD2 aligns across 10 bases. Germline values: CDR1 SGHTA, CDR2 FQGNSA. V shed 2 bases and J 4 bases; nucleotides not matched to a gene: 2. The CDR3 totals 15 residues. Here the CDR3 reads CASSLLAGEYNEQFF. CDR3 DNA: TGTGCCAGCAGCTTACTAGCGGGAGAGTACAATGAGCAGTTCTTC.

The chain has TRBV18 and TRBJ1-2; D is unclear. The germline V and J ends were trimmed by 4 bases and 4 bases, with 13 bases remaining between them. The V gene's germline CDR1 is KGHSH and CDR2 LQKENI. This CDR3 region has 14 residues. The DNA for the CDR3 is TGTGCCAGCTCACAGGGTTTTACATCCTATGGCTACACCTTC. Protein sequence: CASSQGFTSYGYTF.

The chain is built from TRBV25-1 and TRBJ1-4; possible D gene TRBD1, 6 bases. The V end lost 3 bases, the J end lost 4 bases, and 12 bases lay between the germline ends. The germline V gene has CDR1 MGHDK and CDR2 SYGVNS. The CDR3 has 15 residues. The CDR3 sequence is CASSEWTDYNEKLFF. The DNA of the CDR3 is TGTGCCAGCAGTGAGTGGACAGATTATAATGAAAAACTGTTTTTT.

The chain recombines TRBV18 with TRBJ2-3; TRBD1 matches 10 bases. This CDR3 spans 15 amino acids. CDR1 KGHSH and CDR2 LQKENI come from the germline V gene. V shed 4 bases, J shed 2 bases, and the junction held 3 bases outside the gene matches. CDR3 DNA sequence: TGTGCCAGCTCACTTCGACAGGGGGCCACAGATACGCAGTATTTT. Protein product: CASSLRQGATDTQYF. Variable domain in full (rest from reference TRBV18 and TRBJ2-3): NAGVMQNPRHLVRRRGQEARLRCSPMKGHSHVYWYRQLPEEGLKFMVYLQKENIIDESGMPKERFSAEFPKEGPSILRIQQVVRGDSAAYFCASSLRQGATDTQYFGPGTRLTVL.

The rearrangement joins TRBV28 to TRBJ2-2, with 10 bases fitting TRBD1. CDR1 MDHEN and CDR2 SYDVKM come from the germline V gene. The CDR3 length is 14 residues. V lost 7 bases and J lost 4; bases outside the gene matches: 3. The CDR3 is CASTRTGGTGELFF. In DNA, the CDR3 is TGTGCCAGCACCCGGACAGGGGGCACCGGGGAGCTGTTTTTT.

This CDR3 reads CASSFRSSYEQYF. The CDR3 bases are TGTGCCAGCAGTTTTCGTTCCTCCTACGAGCAGTACTTC. The V and J genes are TRBV12-3 or TRBV12-4 and TRBJ2-7; D ambiguous. The germline V and J ends were trimmed by 3 bases and 0 bases, with 6 bases remaining between them. There are 13 residues in the CDR3.

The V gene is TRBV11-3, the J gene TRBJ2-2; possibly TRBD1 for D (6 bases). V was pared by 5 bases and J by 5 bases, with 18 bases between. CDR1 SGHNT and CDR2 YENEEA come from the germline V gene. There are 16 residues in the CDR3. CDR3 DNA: TGTGCCAGCAGCCAAGCGACAGGAGCCCGGACCGGGGAGCTGTTTTTT. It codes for CASSQATGARTGELFF. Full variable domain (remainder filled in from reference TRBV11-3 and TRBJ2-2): EAGVVQSPRYKIIEKKQPVAFWCNPISGHNTLYWYLQNLGQGPELLIRYENEEAVDDSQLPKDRFSAERLKGVDSTLKIQPAELGDSAVYLCASSQATGARTGELFFGEGSRLTVL.

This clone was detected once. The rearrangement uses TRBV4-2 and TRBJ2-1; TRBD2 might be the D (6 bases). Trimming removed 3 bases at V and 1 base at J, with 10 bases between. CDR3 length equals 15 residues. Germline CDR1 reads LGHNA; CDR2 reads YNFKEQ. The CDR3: CASSQAGTSYNEQFF. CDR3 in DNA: TGTGCCAGCAGCCAGGCCGGGACTTCCTACAATGAGCAGTTCTTC.

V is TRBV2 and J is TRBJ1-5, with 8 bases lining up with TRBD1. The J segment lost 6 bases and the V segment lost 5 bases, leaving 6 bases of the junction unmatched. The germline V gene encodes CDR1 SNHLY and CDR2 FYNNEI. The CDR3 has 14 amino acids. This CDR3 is CASSPRGRGQPQHF. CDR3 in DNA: TGTGCCAGCAGTCCCAGGGGGCGAGGTCAGCCCCAGCATTTT. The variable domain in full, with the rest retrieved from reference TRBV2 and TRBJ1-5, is EPEVTQTPSHQVTQMGQEVILRCVPISNHLYFYWYRQILGQKVEFLVSFYNNEISEKSEIFDDQFSVERPDGSNFTLKIRSTKLEDSAMYFCASSPRGRGQPQHFGDGTRLSIL.

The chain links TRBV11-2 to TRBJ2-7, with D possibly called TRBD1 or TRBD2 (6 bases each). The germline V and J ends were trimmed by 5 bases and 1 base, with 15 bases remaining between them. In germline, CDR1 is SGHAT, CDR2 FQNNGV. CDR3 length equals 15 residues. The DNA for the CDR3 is TGTGCCAGCAGCCCAAGTGGGGGGCTGTCCTACGAGCAGTACTTC. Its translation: CASSPSGGLSYEQYF.

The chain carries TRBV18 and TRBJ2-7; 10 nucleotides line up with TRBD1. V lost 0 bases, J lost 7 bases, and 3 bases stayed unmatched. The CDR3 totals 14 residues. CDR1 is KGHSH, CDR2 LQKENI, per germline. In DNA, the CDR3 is TGTGCCAGCTCACCACCGGACAGGGGGAGTGAGCAGTACTTC. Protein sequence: CASSPPDRGSEQYF.

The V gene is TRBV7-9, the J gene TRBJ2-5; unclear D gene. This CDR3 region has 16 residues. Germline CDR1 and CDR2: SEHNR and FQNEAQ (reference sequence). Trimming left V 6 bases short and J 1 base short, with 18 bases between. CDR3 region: CASSRPISAVQETQYF. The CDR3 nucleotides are TGTGCCAGCAGTCGCCCTATATCGGCGGTCCAAGAGACCCAGTACTTC.

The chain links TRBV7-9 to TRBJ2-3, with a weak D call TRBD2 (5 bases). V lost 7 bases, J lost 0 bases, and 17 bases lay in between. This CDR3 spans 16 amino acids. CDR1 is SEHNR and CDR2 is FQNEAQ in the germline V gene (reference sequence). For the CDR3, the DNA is TGTGCCAGCACCCGAGGGTTAGAGACCAGCACAGATACGCAGTATTTT. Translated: CASTRGLETSTDTQYF.

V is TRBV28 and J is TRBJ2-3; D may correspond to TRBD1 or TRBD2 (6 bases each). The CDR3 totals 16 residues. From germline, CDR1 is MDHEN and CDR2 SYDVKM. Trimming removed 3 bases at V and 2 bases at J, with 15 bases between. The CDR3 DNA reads TGTGCCAGCAGTTTCCCCGTTAGGGGGGCCACAGATACGCAGTATTTT. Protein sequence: CASSFPVRGATDTQYF.

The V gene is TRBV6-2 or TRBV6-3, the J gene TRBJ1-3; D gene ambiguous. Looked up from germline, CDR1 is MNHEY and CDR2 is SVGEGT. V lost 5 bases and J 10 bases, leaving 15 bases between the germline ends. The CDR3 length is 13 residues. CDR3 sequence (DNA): TGTGCCAGCAGTGACGACGCCACCGGGACCATATATTTT. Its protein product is CASSDDATGTIYF.

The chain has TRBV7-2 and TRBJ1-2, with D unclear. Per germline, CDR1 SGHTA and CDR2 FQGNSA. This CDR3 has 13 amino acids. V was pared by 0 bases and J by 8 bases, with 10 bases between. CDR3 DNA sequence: TGTGCCAGCAGCTTAGCGCTCGGTAGGGGCTACACCTTC. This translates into CASSLALGRGYTF.

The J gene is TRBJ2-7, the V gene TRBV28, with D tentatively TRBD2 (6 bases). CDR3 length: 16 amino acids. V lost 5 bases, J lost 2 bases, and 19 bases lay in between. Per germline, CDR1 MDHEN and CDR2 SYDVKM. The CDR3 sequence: CASSPEPGLGAYEQYF. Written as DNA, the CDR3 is TGTGCCAGCAGTCCCGAACCGGGACTCGGTGCCTACGAGCAGTACTTC.

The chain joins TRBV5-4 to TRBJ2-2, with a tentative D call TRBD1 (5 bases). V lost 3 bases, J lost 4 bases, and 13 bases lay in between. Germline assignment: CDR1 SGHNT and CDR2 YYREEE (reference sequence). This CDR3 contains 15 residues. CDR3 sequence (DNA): TGTGCCAGCAGCTCCGGACAAACCTTCACCGGGGAGCTGTTTTTT. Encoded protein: CASSSGQTFTGELFF. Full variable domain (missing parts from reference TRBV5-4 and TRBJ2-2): ETGVTQSPTHLIKTRGQQVTLRCSSQSGHNTVSWYQQALGQGPQFIFQYYREEENGRGNFPPRFSGLQFPNYSSELNVNALELDDSALYLCASSSGQTFTGELFFGEGSRLTVL.

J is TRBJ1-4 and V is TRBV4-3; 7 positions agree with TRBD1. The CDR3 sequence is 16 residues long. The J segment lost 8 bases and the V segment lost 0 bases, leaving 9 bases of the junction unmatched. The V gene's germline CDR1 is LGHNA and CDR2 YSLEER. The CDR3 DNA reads TGCGCCAGCAGCCAAGATCGGCAGGGGGAAAGGGAAAAACTGTTTTTT. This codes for CASSQDRQGEREKLFF.

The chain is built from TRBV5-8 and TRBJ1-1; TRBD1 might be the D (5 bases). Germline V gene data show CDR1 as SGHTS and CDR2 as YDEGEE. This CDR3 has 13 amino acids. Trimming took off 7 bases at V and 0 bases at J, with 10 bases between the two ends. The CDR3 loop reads CASGDRMNTEAFF. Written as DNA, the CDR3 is TGTGCCAGCGGGGACCGCATGAACACTGAAGCTTTCTTT.

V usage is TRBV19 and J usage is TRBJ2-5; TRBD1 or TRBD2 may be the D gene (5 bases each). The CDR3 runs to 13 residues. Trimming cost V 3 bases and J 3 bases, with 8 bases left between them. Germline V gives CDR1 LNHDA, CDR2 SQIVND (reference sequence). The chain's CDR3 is CASSIQGEETQYF. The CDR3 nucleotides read TGTGCCAGTAGTATCCAGGGAGAAGAGACCCAGTACTTC.

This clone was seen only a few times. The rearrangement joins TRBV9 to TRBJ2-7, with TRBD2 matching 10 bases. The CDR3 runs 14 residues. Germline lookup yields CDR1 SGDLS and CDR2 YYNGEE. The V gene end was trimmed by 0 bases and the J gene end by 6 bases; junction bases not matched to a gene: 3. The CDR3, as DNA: TGTGCCAGCAGCGTAGAACCTAGCGGGGGCGAGCAGTACTTC. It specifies CASSVEPSGGEQYF.